This T cell receptor (beta chain) was recorded in a study of T cells after yellow fever vaccination. This clonotype has ten or more counts. V lost 6 bases, J lost 0 bases, and 13 bases stayed unmatched. Germline V gives CDR1 SGHRS, CDR2 YFSETQ. The CDR3 runs to 18 residues. They built TCR cDNA with 5'RACE template switching, a step that put in a universal primer site and UMIs. TCRdb re-called the 5' RACE reads through MiXCR, storing one row per CDR3 protein. The data show under 50,000 distinct CDR3 sequences, roughly 6.4% seen once. This receptor was taken from a man under 40 who received the YFV17D yellow fever vaccine. The sample here was PBMCs, either bulk or a sorted T-cell subset (CD4+, CD8+, memory, or dextramer-sorted; not recorded which), taken 45 days after the yellow fever booster vaccination. J is TRBJ2-1 and V is TRBV5-1, with 9 bases fitting TRBD1. The CDR3, as DNA: TGCGCCAGCAAAGGGGGACAGGGTGTGTCAAACTCCTACAATGAGCAGTTCTTC. This codes for CASKGGQGVSNSYNEQFF. Full variable domain (rest looked up from reference TRBV5-1 and TRBJ2-1): KAGVTQTPRYLIKTRGQQVTLSCSPISGHRSVSWYQQTPGQGLQFLFEYFSETQRNKGNFPGRFSGRQFSNSRSEMNVSTLELGDSALYLCASKGGQGVSNSYNEQFFGPGTRLTVL.